This TCR delta chain was obtained from a study of gamma-delta T cells after stem cell transplantation (dated by TCRdb to 2015 to 2016). Turning to this clone: Its cognate antigen has yet to be identified. Translating this DNA gives a protein that differs at residue 11 from the TCRdb one, which belongs to a much larger clone; a read error is likely, and the protein shown is this translation.

The library was generated by RT-PCR. Sequencing used an Illumina MiSeq. TCRdb recomputed clones from the public reads with CATT; identical DNA rows were then combined. The sample contains 650 to 950 delta-chain clones, over 12% of them found a single time. The top ten hold 57% of the sample. The junction shows trimming of 2 bases on V and 0 bases on J, and the gene matches do not reach 10 bases of it. Taken from cysteine to phenylalanine, the CDR3 has 18 residues. Only the CDR3 portion is preserved as DNA: 54 bases, with reading frame beginning at the first base. The germline V gene yields GEAIGNYY for CDR1 and EKD for CDR2.

In this chain, TRDV2 is recombined with TRDJ1, with 11 junctional bases fitting TRDD3. The TCR sequence derives from a human donor. It is not recorded whose cells these are; they may come from a transplant donor. The sequenced material came from gamma-delta T cells. Here is the DNA: TGTGCCTGTGACATAGTGGGGGATACGCGATTTTACACCGATAAACTCATCTTT. Its amino acids are CACDIVGDTRFYTDKLIF.